One T cell receptor beta chain is described in this entry. Its antigen is currently unknown. The read halts 3 residues ahead of the CDR3 end, with the missing end drawn from the germline J gene. The data were produced by immunoSEQ multiplex PCR, yet TCRdb's version contains in-frame clones alone and is incomplete. The sample table sets out around 46,000 clones. Germline lookup yields CDR1 SGHKS and CDR2 YYEKEE (reference sequence). The ends lost 4 bases at V and 6 bases at J; junction bases unmatched: 4. The CDR3 has 15 amino acids. The sample comes from a study of T cells in women clearing cervical HPV infection. Findings of the study overall: Each sample's T-cell count was unknown, possibly confounding richness.

The chain couples TRBV5-5 to TRBJ2-1; TRBD2 aligns across 13 bases. The sequencing input was blood buffy coat. The sequence was collected from a woman between 18 and 69 years old with a cervical HPV16 infection that either progressed to CIN3+ or cleared (not recorded which). The CDR3 protein is CASSRLAGGPNEQFF. The CDR3 DNA, read in part, is TGTGCCAGCAGCCGACTAGCGGGGGGCCCCAATGAG. The whole variable domain, filled in from reference TRBV5-5 and TRBJ2-1, reads DAGVTQSPTHLIKTRGQQVTLRCSPISGHKSVSWYQQVLGQGPQFIFQYYEKEERGRGNFPDRFSARQFPNYSSELNVNALLLGDSALYLCASSRLAGGPNEQFFGPGTRLTVL.